This TCR beta chain emerged from a study of OX40 agonist ivuxolimab in advanced cancers. Study at large: Having had anti-PD-1, anti-PD-L1 or anti-CTLA-4 therapy before was allowed, and over 35% had some. Points from the study as a whole: There were, on average, more expanded clones in CD8+ T cells than in CD4+.

TCRdb's copy holds only in-frame clones and misses some; the assay was immunoSEQ multiplex PCR. Of 60,000 to 65,000 clones detected, more than 85% appear once; the ten largest clones hold roughly 0.45%. Germline V CDR1 and CDR2: SEHNR, FQNEAQ (reference sequence). There are 17 residues in the CDR3. The junction had 6 bases not matched to a gene; V was cut back by 5 bases and J by 3 bases. On this clone itself: Its antigen remains unidentified.

The chain links TRBV7-9 to TRBJ2-2; TRBD2 aligns across 13 bases. Sequenced material: CD4+ or CD8+ T cells sorted from blood, taken in a trial of the OX40 agonist ivuxolimab. The TCR comes from an adult with an advanced solid tumor such as melanoma, head and neck, liver or kidney cancer. The CDR3 bases are TGTGCCAGCAGCGTATCGGGACTAGCGGGATACACCGGGGAGCTGTTTTTT. Translated: CASSVSGLAGYTGELFF.